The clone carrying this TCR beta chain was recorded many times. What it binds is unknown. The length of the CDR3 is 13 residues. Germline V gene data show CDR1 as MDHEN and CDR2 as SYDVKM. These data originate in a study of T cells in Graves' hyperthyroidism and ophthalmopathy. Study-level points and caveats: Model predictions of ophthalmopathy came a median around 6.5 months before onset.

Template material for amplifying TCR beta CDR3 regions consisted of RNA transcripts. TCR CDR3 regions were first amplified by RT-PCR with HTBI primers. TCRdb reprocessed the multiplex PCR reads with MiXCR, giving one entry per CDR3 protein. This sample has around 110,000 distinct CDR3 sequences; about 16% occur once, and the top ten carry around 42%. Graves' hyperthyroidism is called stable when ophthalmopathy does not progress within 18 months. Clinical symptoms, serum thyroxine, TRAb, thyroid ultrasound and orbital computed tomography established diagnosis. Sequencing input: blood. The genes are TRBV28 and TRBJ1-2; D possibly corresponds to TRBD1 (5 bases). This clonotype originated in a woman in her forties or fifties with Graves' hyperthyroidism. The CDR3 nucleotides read TGTGCTACCGGGGTGGGACCGAACTATGGCTACACCTTC. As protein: CATGVGPNYGYTF.